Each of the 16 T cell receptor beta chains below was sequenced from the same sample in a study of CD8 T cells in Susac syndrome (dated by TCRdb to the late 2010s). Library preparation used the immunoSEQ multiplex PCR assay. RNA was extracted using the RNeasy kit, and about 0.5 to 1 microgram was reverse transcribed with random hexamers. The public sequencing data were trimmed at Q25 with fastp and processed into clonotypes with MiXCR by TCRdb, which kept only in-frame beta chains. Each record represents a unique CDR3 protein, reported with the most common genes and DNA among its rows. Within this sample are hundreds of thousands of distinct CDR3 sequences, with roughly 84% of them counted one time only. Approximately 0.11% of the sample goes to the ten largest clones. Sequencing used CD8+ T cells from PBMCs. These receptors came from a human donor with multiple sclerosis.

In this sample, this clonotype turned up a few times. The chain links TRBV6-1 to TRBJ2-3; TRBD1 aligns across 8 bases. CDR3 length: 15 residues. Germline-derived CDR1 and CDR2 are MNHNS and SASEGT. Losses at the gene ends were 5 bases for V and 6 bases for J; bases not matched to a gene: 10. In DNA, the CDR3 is TGTGCCAGCAGTCAAGGACAGGGCCATGGGGATACGCAGTATTTT. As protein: CASSQGQGHGDTQYF.

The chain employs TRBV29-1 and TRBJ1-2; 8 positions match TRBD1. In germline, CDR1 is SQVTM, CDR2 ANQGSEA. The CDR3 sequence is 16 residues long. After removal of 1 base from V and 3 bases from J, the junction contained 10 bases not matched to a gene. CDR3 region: CSVEVRPQGADYGYTF. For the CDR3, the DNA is TGCAGCGTTGAAGTGCGACCGCAGGGGGCTGACTATGGCTACACCTTC.

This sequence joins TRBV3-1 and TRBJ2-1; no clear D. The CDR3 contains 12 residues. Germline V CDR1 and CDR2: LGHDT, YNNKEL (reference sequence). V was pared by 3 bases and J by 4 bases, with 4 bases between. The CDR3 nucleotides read TGTGCCAGCAGCCATGGGTACAATGAGCAGTTCTTC. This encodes CASSHGYNEQFF.

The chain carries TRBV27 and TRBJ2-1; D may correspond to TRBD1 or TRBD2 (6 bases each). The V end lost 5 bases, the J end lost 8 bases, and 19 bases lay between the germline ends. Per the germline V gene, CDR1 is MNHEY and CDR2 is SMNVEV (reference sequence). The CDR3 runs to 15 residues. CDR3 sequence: CASSPPRGGSDEQFF. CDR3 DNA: TGTGCCAGCAGTCCCCCCAGGGGAGGCAGCGATGAGCAGTTCTTC.

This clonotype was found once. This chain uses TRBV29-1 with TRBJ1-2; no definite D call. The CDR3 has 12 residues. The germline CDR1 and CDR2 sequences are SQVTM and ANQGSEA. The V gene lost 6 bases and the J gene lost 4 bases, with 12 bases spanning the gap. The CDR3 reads CSVYGRSYGYTF. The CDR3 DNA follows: TGCAGCGTCTACGGGCGAAGCTATGGCTACACCTTC.

The CDR3, as DNA: TGTGCCATCAGTGGCCTAGCGGGGGGCACTGGGGCCAACGTCCTGACTTTC. Its translation: CAISGLAGGTGANVLTF. The chain uses TRBV10-3 and TRBJ2-6; TRBD2 matches 11 bases. V was pared by 4 bases and J by 2 bases, with 4 bases of the junction left unmatched. This CDR3 has 17 amino acids. CDR1 and CDR2 from the germline V gene are ENHRY and SYGVKD.

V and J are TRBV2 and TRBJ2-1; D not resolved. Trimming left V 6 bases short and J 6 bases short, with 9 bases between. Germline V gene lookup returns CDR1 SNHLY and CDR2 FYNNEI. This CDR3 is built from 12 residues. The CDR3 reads CASRGGINEQFF. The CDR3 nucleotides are TGTGCCAGCAGAGGCGGCATCAATGAGCAGTTCTTC.

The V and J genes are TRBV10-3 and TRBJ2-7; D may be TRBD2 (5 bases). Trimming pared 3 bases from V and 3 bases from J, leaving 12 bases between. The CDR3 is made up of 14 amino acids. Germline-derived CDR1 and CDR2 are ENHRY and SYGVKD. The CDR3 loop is CAISDGGYRYEQYF. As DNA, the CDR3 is TGTGCCATCAGTGACGGCGGGTATCGCTACGAGCAGTACTTC.

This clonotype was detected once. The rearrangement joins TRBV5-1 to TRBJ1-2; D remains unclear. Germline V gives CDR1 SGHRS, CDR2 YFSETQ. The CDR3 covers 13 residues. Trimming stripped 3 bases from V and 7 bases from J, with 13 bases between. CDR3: CASSSGSSFGYTF. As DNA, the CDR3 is TGCGCCAGCAGCTCGGGGTCCTCCTTTGGCTACACCTTC.

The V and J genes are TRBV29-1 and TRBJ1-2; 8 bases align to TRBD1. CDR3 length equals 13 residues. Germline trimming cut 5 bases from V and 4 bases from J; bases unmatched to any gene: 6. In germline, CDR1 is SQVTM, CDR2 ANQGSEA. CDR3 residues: CSVLAGGFYGYTF. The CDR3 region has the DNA TGCAGCGTTCTGGCAGGGGGCTTCTATGGCTACACCTTC.

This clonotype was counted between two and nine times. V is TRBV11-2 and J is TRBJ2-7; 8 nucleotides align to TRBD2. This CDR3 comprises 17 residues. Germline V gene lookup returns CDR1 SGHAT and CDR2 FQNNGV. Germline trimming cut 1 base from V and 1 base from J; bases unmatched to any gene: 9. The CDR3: CASSLGTSTLSSYEQYF. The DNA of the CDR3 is TGTGCCAGCAGCTTAGGGACTAGCACCCTCAGTTCCTACGAGCAGTACTTC.

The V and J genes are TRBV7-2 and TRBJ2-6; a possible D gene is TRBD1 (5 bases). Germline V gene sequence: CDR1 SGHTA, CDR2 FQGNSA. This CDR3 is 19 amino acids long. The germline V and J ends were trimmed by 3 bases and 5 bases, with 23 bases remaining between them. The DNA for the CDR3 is TGTGCCAGCAGCTTCCCCCAGGGCCTATCTGTTTCTTGGGCCAACGTCCTGACTTTC. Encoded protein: CASSFPQGLSVSWANVLTF.

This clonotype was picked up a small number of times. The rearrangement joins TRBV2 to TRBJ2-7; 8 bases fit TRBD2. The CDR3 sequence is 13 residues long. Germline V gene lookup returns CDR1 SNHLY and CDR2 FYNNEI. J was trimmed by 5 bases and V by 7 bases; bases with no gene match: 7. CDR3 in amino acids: CASIERERNEQYF. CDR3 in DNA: TGTGCCAGCATAGAGCGGGAGCGGAACGAGCAGTACTTC.

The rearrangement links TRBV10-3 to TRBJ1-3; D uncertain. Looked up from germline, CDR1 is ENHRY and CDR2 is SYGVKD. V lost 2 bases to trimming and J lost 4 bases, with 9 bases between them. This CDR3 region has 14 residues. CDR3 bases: TGTGCCATCAGTGAGGTGCGTTCGGGAAACACCATATATTTT. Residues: CAISEVRSGNTIYF.

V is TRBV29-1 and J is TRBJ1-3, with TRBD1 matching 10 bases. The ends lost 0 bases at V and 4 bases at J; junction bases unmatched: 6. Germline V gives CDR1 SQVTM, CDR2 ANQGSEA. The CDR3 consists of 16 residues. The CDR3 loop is CSVEDFDRGPGNTIYF. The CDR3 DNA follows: TGCAGCGTTGAAGATTTCGACAGGGGGCCAGGAAACACCATATATTTT.

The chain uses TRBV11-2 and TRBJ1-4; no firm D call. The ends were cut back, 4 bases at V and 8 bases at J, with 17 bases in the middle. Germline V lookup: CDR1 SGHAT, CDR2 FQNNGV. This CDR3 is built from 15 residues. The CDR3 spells CASSSRGSGYEKLFF. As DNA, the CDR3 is TGTGCCAGCAGCTCCCGAGGGAGCGGTTACGAAAAACTGTTTTTT.